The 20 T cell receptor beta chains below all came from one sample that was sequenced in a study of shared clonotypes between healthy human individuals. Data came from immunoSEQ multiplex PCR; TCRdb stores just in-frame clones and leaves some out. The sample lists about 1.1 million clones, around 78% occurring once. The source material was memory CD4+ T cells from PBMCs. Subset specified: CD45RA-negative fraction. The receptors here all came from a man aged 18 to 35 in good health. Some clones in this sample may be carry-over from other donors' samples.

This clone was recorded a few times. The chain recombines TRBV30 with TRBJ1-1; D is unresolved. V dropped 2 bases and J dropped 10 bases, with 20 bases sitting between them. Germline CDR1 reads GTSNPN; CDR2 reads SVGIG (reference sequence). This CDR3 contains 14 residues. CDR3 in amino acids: CAWSTNTGLNGAFF. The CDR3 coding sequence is TGTGCCTGGAGTACTAATACCGGCCTAAATGGAGCTTTCTTT.

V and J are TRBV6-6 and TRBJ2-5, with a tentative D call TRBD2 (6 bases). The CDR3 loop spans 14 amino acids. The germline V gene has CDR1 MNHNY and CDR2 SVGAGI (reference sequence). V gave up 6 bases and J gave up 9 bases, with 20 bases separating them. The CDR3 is CASRPSGTWGAQYF. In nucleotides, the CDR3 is TGTGCCAGCAGGCCGTCCGGGACTTGGGGGGCCCAGTACTTC.

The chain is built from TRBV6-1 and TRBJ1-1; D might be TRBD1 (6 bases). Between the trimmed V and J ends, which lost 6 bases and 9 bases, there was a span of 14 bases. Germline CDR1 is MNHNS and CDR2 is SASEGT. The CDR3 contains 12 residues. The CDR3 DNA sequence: TGTGCCAGCAGCGAGGCGGGACAAAAAGCTTTCTTT. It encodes CASSEAGQKAFF.

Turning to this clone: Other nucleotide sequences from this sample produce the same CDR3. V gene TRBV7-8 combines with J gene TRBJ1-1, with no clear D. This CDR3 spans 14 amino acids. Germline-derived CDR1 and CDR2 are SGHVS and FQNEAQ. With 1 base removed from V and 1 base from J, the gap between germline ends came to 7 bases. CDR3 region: CASSLVRTNTEAFF. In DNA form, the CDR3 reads TGTGCCAGCAGCTTAGTTAGGACGAACACTGAAGCTTTCTTT.

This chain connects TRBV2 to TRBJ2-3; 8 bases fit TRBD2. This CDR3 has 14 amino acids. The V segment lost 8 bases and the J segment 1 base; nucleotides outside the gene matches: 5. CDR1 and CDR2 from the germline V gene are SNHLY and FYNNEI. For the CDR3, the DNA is TGTGCCAGCGGATTACTAGCGGGCACAGATACGCAGTATTTT. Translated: CASGLLAGTDTQYF. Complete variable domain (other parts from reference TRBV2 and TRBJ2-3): EPEVTQTPSHQVTQMGQEVILRCVPISNHLYFYWYRQILGQKVEFLVSFYNNEISEKSEIFDDQFSVERPDGSNFTLKIRSTKLEDSAMYFCASGLLAGTDTQYFGPGTRLTVL.

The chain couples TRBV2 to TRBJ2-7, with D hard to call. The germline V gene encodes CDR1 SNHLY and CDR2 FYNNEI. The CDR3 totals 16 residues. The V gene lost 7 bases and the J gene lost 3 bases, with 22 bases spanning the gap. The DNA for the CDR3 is TGTGCCAGCACCACCCCTGGCGCCGTTGAACTCTACGAGCAGTACTTC. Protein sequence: CASTTPGAVELYEQYF.

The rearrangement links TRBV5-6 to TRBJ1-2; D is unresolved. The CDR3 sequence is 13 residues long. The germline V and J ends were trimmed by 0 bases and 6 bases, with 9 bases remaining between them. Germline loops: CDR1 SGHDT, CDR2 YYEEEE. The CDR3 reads CASSLAGQDGYTF. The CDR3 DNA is TGTGCCAGCAGCTTGGCCGGGCAGGATGGCTACACCTTC.

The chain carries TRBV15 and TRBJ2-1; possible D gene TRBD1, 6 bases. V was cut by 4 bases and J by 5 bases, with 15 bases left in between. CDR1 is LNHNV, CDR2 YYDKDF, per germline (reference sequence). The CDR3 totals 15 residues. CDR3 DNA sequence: TGTGCCACCAGCACCAGGTCGGCAGGGGACAATGAGCAGTTCTTC. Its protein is CATSTRSAGDNEQFF.

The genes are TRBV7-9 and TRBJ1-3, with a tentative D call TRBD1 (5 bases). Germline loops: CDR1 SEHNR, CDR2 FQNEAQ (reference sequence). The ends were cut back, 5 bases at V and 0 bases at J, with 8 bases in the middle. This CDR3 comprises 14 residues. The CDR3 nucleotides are TGTGCCAGCAGCGGGGCCGTCTCTGGAAACACCATATATTTT. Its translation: CASSGAVSGNTIYF.

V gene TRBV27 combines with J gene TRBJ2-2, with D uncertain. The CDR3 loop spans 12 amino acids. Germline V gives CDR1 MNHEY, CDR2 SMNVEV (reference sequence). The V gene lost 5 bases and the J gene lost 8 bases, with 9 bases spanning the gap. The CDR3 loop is CASSQLAGELFF. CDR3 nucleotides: TGTGCCAGCAGTCAATTGGCGGGGGAGCTGTTTTTT.

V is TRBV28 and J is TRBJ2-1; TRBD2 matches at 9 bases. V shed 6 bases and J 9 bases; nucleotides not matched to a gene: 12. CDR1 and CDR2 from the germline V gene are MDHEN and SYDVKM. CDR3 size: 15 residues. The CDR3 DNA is TGTGCCAGCAGAATCGCGGGAGGGCCAGGGGGTGAGCAGTTCTTC. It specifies CASRIAGGPGGEQFF.

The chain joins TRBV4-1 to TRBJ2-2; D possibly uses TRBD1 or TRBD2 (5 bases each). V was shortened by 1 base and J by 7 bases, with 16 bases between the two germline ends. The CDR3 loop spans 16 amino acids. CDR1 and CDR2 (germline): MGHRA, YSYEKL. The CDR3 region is CASSQGDREEDGELFF. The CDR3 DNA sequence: TGCGCCAGCAGCCAAGGGGACCGAGAGGAGGACGGGGAGCTGTTTTTT.

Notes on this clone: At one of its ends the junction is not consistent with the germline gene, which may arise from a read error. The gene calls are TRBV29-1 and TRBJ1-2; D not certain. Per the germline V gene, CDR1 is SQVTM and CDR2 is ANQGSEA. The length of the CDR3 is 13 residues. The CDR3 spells CSVEAVLNYGYTF. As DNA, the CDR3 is TGCAGCGTCGAAGCCGTTCTAAACTATGGCTACACCTTC.

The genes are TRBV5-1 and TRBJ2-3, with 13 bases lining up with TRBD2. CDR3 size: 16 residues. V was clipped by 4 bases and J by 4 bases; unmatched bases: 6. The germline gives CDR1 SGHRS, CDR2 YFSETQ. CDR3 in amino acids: CASSRGLAGVSDTQYF. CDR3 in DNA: TGCGCCAGCAGCCGAGGACTAGCGGGAGTATCAGATACGCAGTATTTT.

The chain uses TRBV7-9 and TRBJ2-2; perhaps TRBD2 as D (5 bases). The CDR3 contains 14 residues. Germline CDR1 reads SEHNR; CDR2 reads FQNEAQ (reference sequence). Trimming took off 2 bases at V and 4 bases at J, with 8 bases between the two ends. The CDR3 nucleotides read TGTGCCAGCAGCTTAAGTGCGGGCACCGGGGAGCTGTTTTTT. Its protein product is CASSLSAGTGELFF. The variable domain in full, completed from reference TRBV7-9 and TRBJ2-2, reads DTGVSQNPRHKITKRGQNVTFRCDPISEHNRLYWYRQTLGQGPEFLTYFQNEAQLEKSRLLSDRFSAERPKGSFSTLEIQRTEQGDSAMYLCASSLSAGTGELFFGEGSRLTVL.

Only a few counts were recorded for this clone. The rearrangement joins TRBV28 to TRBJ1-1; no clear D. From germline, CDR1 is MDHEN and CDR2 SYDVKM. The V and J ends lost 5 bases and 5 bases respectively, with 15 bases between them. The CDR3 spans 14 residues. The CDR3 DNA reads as TGTGCCAGCAGTATCCTTACCCCGGGGACTGAAGCTTTCTTT. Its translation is CASSILTPGTEAFF.

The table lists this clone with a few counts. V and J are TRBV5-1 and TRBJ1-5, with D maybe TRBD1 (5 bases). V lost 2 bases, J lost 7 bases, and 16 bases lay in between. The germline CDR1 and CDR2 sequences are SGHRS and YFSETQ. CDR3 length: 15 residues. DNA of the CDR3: TGCGCCAGCAGCTTAGCTGGGGGTTTAACCCAGCCCCAGCATTTT. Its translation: CASSLAGGLTQPQHF.

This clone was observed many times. The CDR3 DNA reads as TGTGCCAGCAGCTTTAGCCGGTCAGATGAAAAACTGTTTTTT. This translates into CASSFSRSDEKLFF. V gene TRBV5-5 combines with J gene TRBJ1-4; D is unclear. Germline V CDR1 and CDR2: SGHKS, YYEKEE (reference sequence). The CDR3 runs to 14 residues. Trimming cost V 2 bases and J 6 bases, with 11 bases left between them.

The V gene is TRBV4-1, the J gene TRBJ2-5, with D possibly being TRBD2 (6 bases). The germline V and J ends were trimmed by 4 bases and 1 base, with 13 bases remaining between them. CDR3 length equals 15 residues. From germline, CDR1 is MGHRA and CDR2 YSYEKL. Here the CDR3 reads CASSPGMGGQETQYF. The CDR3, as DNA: TGCGCCAGCAGCCCAGGGATGGGGGGCCAAGAGACCCAGTACTTC.

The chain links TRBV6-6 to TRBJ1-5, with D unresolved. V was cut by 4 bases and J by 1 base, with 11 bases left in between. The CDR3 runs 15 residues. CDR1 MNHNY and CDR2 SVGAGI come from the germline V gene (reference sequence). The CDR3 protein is CASSSPMDSNQPQHF. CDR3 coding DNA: TGTGCCAGCAGTTCCCCAATGGACAGCAATCAGCCCCAGCATTTT.